The clone carrying this T cell receptor beta chain has only one observation. From germline, CDR1 is SNHLY and CDR2 FYNNEI. The CDR3 is 16 amino acids. V dropped 4 bases and J dropped 4 bases, with 16 bases sitting between them. This specimen belongs to a study of cytomegalovirus exposure and HLA in healthy donors. Primers included in the PCR were 60 Vbeta and 13 Jbeta primers. Clones were sequenced by immunoSEQ multiplex PCR, and TCRdb holds only the in-frame ones, with some missing. In the table there are approximately 150,000 clones, 70% to 80% of which are singletons. The chain carries TRBV2 and TRBJ2-2, with D perhaps matching TRBD1 (6 bases). Sequenced input: PBMCs. This sequence was found in a young man in good health and CMV-seropositive. CDR3 loop: CASSVLPGEVTGELFF. In DNA, the CDR3 is TGTGCCAGCAGTGTTTTGCCAGGGGAAGTCACCGGGGAGCTGTTTTTT.